This TCR beta chain was identified in a study of blood T cell repertoires in COVID-19. Study at large: The origin of the acute and convalescent COVID-19 samples was the United States, Italy and Spain. PBMCs, B-cell-depleted T cells, or T cells provided the cDNA or gDNA that made up the material.

How the authors handled the data: Reference gene primer amplification gave estimated nucleated cell counts. Assay: immunoSEQ multiplex PCR; the TCRdb copy retains only in-frame clones and omits some. V, J and clone size derive from that table, while D and trimming were established from the DNA sequence. This repertoire shows 100,000 or so clones, roughly 79% found once; its top ten account for approximately 10%. With V trimmed by 6 bases and J by 1 base, 8 bases remained unmatched. CDR1 and CDR2 (germline): MDHEN, SYDVKM. CDR3 size: 15 residues. The chain has TRBV28 and TRBJ1-1, with 7 nucleotides matching TRBD1. Sequenced sample: peripheral blood. This receptor was obtained from a woman in her seventies with acute or convalescent COVID-19. CDR3 nucleotide sequence: TGTGCCAGCAGAGTCCTCGGGACAGCGAACACTGAAGCTTTCTTT. It specifies CASRVLGTANTEAFF.